This T cell receptor beta chain was identified in a study of STAT3 mutations in large granular lymphocyte leukemia. Study outcomes and limitations: In several patients, dominant TCR clone burden exceeded STAT3 mutant burden, suggesting STAT3 mutation arose secondarily. Every T-LGLL patient had at least one immunodominant TCRbeta clonotype. No sample exists from the first appearance of each clone. TCR clonotype switching after therapy occurred in about 35% of the 18 patients.

Profiled with immunoSEQ multiplex PCR; TCRdb holds only in-frame clones, not every one. This sample yields about 8,700 clones, of which roughly 90% are seen a single time; 84% belongs to the top ten. Germline CDR1 reads LNHDA; CDR2 reads SQIVND (reference sequence). V shed 9 bases and J shed 1 base, with 14 bases lying between them. The CDR3 length is 14 residues. With regard to this clone: No antigen is known for it.

This chain connects TRBV19 to TRBJ2-3; perhaps D is TRBD1 or TRBD2 (5 bases each). The specimen sequenced was peripheral blood mononuclear cells. This TCR derives from a man older than 75 with T-cell large granular lymphocyte leukemia. Some clones in this sample may be carry-over from other donors' samples. CDR3 loop: CASKGREGTDTQYF. For the CDR3, the DNA is TGTGCCAGCAAGGGGAGAGAGGGCACAGATACGCAGTATTTT. Full variable domain (missing parts from reference TRBV19 and TRBJ2-3): DGGITQSPKYLFRKEGQNVTLSCEQNLNHDAMYWYRQDPGQGLRLIYYSQIVNDFQKGDIAEGYSVSREKKESFPLTVTSAQKNPTAFYLCASKGREGTDTQYFGPGTRLTVL.